This is a list of T cell receptor beta chains from one sample in a study of shared clonotypes between healthy human individuals. Sequencing used immunoSEQ multiplex PCR; TCRdb keeps in-frame clones, though not all of them. This sample has 2 million or so clones, with approximately 94% found just once. The specimen sequenced was naive CD8+ T cells sorted from blood. These receptors came from a man in his late teens or twenties in good health. Both conserved end residues are part of each CDR3. D genes are given only for firm matches. Expanded clones are given a class, and other clones once, few, many or no size at all.

J gene | D gene | V gene | clone size | CDR3 protein | CDR3 DNA
TRBJ2-3 | TRBD2 | TRBV15 | . | CATSSGTSGRLDTQYF | TGTGCCACCAGCAGTGGGACTAGCGGGAGGTTAGATACGCAGTATTTT
TRBJ2-2 | . | TRBV7-8 | . | CASSLRTRPTGELFF | TGTGCCAGCAGCCTACGGACAAGACCCACCGGGGAGCTGTTTTTT
TRBJ2-5 | . | TRBV4-3 | . | CASSLGIQETQYF | TGCGCCAGCAGCCTAGGAATCCAAGAGACCCAGTACTTC
TRBJ2-3 | . | TRBV29-1 | . | CSSFTDTQYF | TGCAGCTCTTTCACAGATACGCAGTATTTT
TRBJ1-4 | TRBD1 | TRBV11-3 | . | CASSPTDRAPTNEKLFF | TGTGCCAGCAGCCCAACGGACAGGGCTCCAACTAATGAAAAACTGTTTTTT
TRBJ2-3 | TRBD2 | TRBV7-2 | . | CASSSSGIPDTQYF | TGTGCCAGCAGCTCCAGCGGGATACCAGATACGCAGTATTTT
TRBJ2-2 | . | TRBV5-4 | . | CASSLDQGINTGELFF | TGTGCCAGCAGCTTGGACCAGGGGATAAACACCGGGGAGCTGTTTTTT
TRBJ1-1 | . | TRBV9 | . | CASSVEGGATEAFF | TGTGCCAGCAGCGTAGAGGGAGGGGCCACTGAAGCTTTCTTT
TRBJ1-1 | . | TRBV11-2 | . | CASSFRDTVTNTEAFF | TGTGCCAGCAGCTTCCGGGACACTGTGACGAACACTGAAGCTTTCTTT
TRBJ2-1 | TRBD1 | TRBV5-4 | . | CASSLPDRVEQFF | TGTGCCAGCAGCCTCCCCGACAGGGTAGAGCAGTTCTTC
TRBJ2-1 | . | TRBV7-8 | . | CASSLAEEGIDNEQFF | TGTGCCAGCAGCTTAGCGGAAGAGGGTATCGACAATGAGCAGTTCTTC
TRBJ1-4 | . | TRBV5-6 | . | CASSLLESGFATNEKLFF | TGTGCCAGCAGCTTGCTCGAATCGGGGTTTGCAACTAATGAAAAACTGTTTTTT
TRBJ2-1 | . | TRBV14 | . | CASSQVREQFF | TGTGCCAGCAGCCAAGTGCGTGAGCAGTTCTTC
TRBJ1-5 | . | TRBV30 | . | CAWSKGEGNQPQHF | TGTGCCTGGAGTAAGGGGGAAGGCAATCAGCCCCAGCATTTT
TRBJ1-5 | . | TRBV5-3 | . | CARSLSADGANSNQPQHF | TGTGCCAGAAGCTTGTCAGCGGACGGTGCGAATAGCAATCAGCCCCAGCATTTT
TRBJ2-3 | . | TRBV29-1 | . | CSGIASTDTQYF | TGCAGCGGTATAGCTAGCACAGATACGCAGTATTTT
TRBJ2-7 | . | TRBV28 | . | CASSSVSYEQYF | TGTGCCAGCAGTTCAGTCTCCTACGAGCAGTACTTC
TRBJ1-2 | . | TRBV5-4 | . | CASHPENSRGYTF | TGTGCCAGCCATCCGGAGAACAGCAGAGGCTACACCTTC
TRBJ1-2 | . | TRBV19 | once | CASSMGGLRYGYTF | TGTGCCAGTAGTATGGGTGGCCTCCGCTATGGCTACACCTTC
TRBJ2-3 | TRBD1 | TRBV4-1 | . | CASSRGGQGSADTQYF | TGCGCCAGCAGCCGGGGGGGACAGGGGAGCGCAGATACGCAGTATTTT
TRBJ1-4 | . | TRBV18 | few | CASSPTKGKEKLFF | TGTGCCAGCTCACCAACGAAGGGGAAAGAAAAACTGTTTTTT
TRBJ1-3 | . | TRBV10-3 | . | CAISESVQLSGNTIYF | TGTGCCATCAGTGAGTCCGTACAGCTCTCTGGAAACACCATATATTTT
TRBJ2-5 | . | TRBV7-9 | . | CASSYGLEVQETQYF | TGTGCCAGCAGCTACGGACTGGAAGTCCAAGAGACCCAGTACTTC
TRBJ2-3 | TRBD2 | TRBV4-3 | few | CASSQDPYSGSGTDTQYF | TGCGCCAGCAGCCAAGACCCCTATAGCGGGAGCGGCACAGATACGCAGTATTTT
TRBJ2-1 | TRBD2 | TRBV27 | . | CASSPSGGGYNEQFF | TGTGCCAGCAGTCCAAGCGGGGGCGGGTACAATGAGCAGTTCTTC
TRBJ2-7 | . | TRBV28 | . | CASSSPRVGYEQYF | TGTGCCAGCAGTTCCCCCAGGGTGGGATACGAGCAGTACTTC
TRBJ2-7 | . | TRBV28 | . | CASSPASSYEQYF | TGTGCCAGCAGCCCGGCGAGCTCCTACGAGCAGTACTTC
TRBJ2-3 | TRBD1 | TRBV27 | once | CASSDRGPKDTQYF | TGTGCCAGCTCCGACAGGGGGCCAAAAGATACGCAGTATTTT
TRBJ2-6 | TRBD1 | TRBV7-8 | . | CASSLATGGASIGANVLTF | TGTGCCAGCAGCTTAGCGACAGGGGGCGCATCTATCGGGGCCAACGTCCTGACTTTC
TRBJ2-3 | TRBD2 | TRBV5-4 | . | CASSFMGGGTDTQYF | TGTGCCAGCAGCTTCATGGGGGGGGGCACAGATACGCAGTATTTT
TRBJ2-2 | . | TRBV10-3 | . | CAINVGTGELFF | TGTGCCATCAACGTTGGGACCGGGGAGCTGTTTTTT
TRBJ2-3 | . | TRBV7-9 | . | CASSEQGPDTQYF | TGTGCCAGCAGCGAGCAGGGTCCCGATACGCAGTATTTT
TRBJ2-3 | . | TRBV28 | once | CASSLAGDPDTQYF | TGTGCCAGCAGTTTAGCAGGGGACCCAGATACGCAGTATTTT
TRBJ2-1 | . | TRBV7-9 | . | CASQLSSYNEQFF | TGTGCCAGTCAGTTAAGCTCCTACAATGAGCAGTTCTTC
TRBJ2-3 | TRBD1 | TRBV19 | once | CASSIGGTGFTDTQYF | TGTGCCAGTAGTATAGGAGGGACAGGGTTCACAGATACGCAGTATTTT
TRBJ1-1 | TRBD1 | TRBV13 | . | CASSLGTGLTEAFF | TGTGCCAGCAGCTTAGGGACAGGGCTCACTGAAGCTTTCTTT
TRBJ1-4 | . | TRBV2 | few | CASSGRTDPTNEKLFF | TGTGCCAGCAGTGGGCGGACAGACCCAACTAATGAAAAACTGTTTTTT
TRBJ2-3 | . | TRBV11-3 | . | CASSPGTLDTQYF | TGTGCCAGCAGCCCCGGGACATTGGATACGCAGTATTTT
TRBJ2-5 | . | TRBV6-5 | . | CASSYSLWGAQETQYF | TGTGCCAGCAGTTATAGCCTTTGGGGGGCTCAAGAGACCCAGTACTTC
TRBJ2-7 | . | TRBV27 | few | CASSQGSSYEQYF | TGTGCCAGCAGTCAAGGGAGCTCCTACGAGCAGTACTTC
TRBJ2-2 | TRBD1 | TRBV4-3 | . | CASSQDLGGPGELFF | TGCGCCAGCAGCCAAGATTTAGGGGGCCCCGGGGAGCTGTTTTTT
TRBJ2-3 | . | TRBV6-5 | . | CASRTTGGDTQYF | TGTGCCAGCAGAACTACTGGGGGAGATACGCAGTATTTT
TRBJ2-7 | . | TRBV29-1 | . | CSALDSSSYEQYF | TGCAGCGCCCTGGACAGCTCCTCCTACGAGCAGTACTTC
TRBJ1-1 | . | TRBV28 | . | CASSLFTGGNTEAFF | TGTGCCAGCAGTTTATTTACCGGAGGGAACACTGAAGCTTTCTTT
TRBJ2-7 | . | TRBV7-6 | . | CASSLLESTGDEQYF | TGTGCCAGCAGCTTACTGGAGTCGACAGGCGACGAGCAGTACTTC
TRBJ1-6 | . | TRBV4-1 | . | CASSQVGGNSPLHF | TGCGCCAGCAGCCAAGTCGGTGGAAATTCACCCCTCCACTTT
TRBJ2-1 | TRBD1 | TRBV10-2 | . | CASRTGVSEQFF | TGCGCCAGCAGGACAGGGGTGAGTGAGCAGTTCTTC
TRBJ2-3 | . | TRBV4-1 | . | CASSPREGSGPTDTQYF | TGCGCCAGCAGCCCCCGAGAAGGTAGCGGACCCACAGATACGCAGTATTTT
TRBJ2-3 | . | TRBV5-4 | few | CASSLGADTQYF | TGTGCCAGCAGCTTGGGAGCAGATACGCAGTATTTT
TRBJ1-1 | . | TRBV7-9 | . | CASSLALGFNTEAFF | TGTGCCAGCAGCTTAGCGCTAGGTTTCAACACTGAAGCTTTCTTT
TRBJ1-1 | . | TRBV7-2 | . | CASSRNQGDTEAFF | TGTGCCAGCAGCCGTAACCAGGGAGACACTGAAGCTTTCTTT
TRBJ1-1 | . | TRBV4-3 | . | CASSQGSSAPEPEAFF | TGCGCCAGCAGCCAAGGGTCAAGTGCCCCGGAACCTGAAGCTTTCTTT
TRBJ1-2 | . | TRBV6-5 | . | CASSPVPENYGYTF | TGTGCCAGCAGTCCTGTCCCAGAGAACTATGGCTACACCTTC
TRBJ2-5 | . | TRBV11-2 | . | CASSLDPGPAETQYF | TGTGCCAGCAGCTTAGATCCCGGTCCGGCGGAGACCCAGTACTTC
TRBJ2-7 | TRBD1 | TRBV7-9 | . | CASSPMGQGKYEQYF | TGTGCCAGCAGCCCTATGGGACAGGGGAAGTACGAGCAGTACTTC
TRBJ2-5 | TRBD2 | TRBV19 | . | CASSTTSSVASGGLTAQYF | TGTGCCAGTAGTACCACCAGCAGCGTGGCTAGCGGGGGGCTAACGGCCCAGTACTTC
TRBJ1-2 | . | TRBV30 | . | CAWSVNGNYGYTF | TGTGCCTGGAGTGTCAACGGAAACTATGGCTACACCTTC